These T cell receptor beta chains were read from a single sample in a study of CD8+ T cells in alopecia areata. Clones were read by immunoSEQ multiplex PCR, and TCRdb kept only the in-frame ones, dropping some. The sample consists of some 100,000 clones, about three fifths of them appearing once. The material was CD8+ T cells sorted from blood, obtained at approximately week 60, from a patient treated with tofacitinib. The receptors originated from a human donor with alopecia areata. CDR3s include the opening cysteine and the closing phenylalanine or tryptophan. The D gene is left open where the match is weak. The size of a clone is reported for some rows only, either as once, few or many, or as a class for expanded clones.

d_gene	v_gene	abundance	j_gene	CDR3aa	CDR3nt
NA	TRBV10-2	NA	TRBJ2-7	CASADGSYEQYF	TGCGCCAGCGCGGACGGCTCCTACGAGCAGTACTTC
NA	TRBV29-1	few	TRBJ2-7	CSVEAPGQGYEQYF	TGCAGCGTTGAAGCTCCCGGGCAGGGCTACGAGCAGTACTTC
TRBD1	TRBV30	once	TRBJ1-5	CAWAPGQGNQPQHF	TGTGCCTGGGCACCCGGACAGGGCAATCAGCCCCAGCATTTT
TRBD1	TRBV29-1	few	TRBJ1-2	CSVLRDRVDYGYTF	TGCAGCGTGCTCCGGGACAGGGTGGACTATGGCTACACCTTC
NA	TRBV18	NA	TRBJ1-6	CASSPSHAPGGSYNSPLHF	TGTGCCAGCTCACCATCGCACGCCCCAGGCGGCTCCTATAATTCACCCCTCCACTTT
TRBD1	TRBV15	once	TRBJ1-5	CATRDRSQPQHF	TGTGCCACAAGGGACAGAAGCCAGCCCCAGCATTTT
TRBD1	TRBV5-1	NA	TRBJ2-5	CASSSRRDSQETQYF	TGCGCCAGCAGCTCCCGCCGGGACAGCCAAGAGACCCAGTACTTC
NA	TRBV9	NA	TRBJ2-7	CASSVAWGIPPYEQYF	TGTGCCAGCAGCGTAGCGTGGGGAATTCCCCCCTACGAGCAGTACTTC
TRBD2	TRBV27	NA	TRBJ2-5	CASSLTSGGQGETQYF	TGTGCCAGCAGTTTAACTAGCGGGGGGCAGGGAGAGACCCAGTACTTC
NA	TRBV30	NA	TRBJ2-1	CAWSSNYNEQFF	TGTGCCTGGAGTTCTAACTACAATGAGCAGTTCTTC
NA	TRBV2	NA	TRBJ1-1	CASSRVEAFF	TGTGCCAGCAGTCGCGTTGAGGCTTTCTTT
TRBD1	TRBV9	few	TRBJ2-7	CASSAGQGGPYEQYF	TGTGCCAGCAGCGCTGGACAGGGAGGACCCTACGAGCAGTACTTC
TRBD2	TRBV27	few	TRBJ2-7	CASGTSGRYEQYF	TGTGCCAGTGGGACTAGCGGGCGCTACGAGCAGTACTTC
NA	TRBV25-1	NA	TRBJ2-5	CASSEYRAGETQYF	TGTGCCAGCAGTGAATATAGAGCTGGAGAGACCCAGTACTTC
TRBD2	TRBV2	NA	TRBJ2-5	CASSEALAGGTETQYF	TGTGCCAGCAGTGAAGCGCTAGCGGGGGGGACGGAGACCCAGTACTTC
NA	TRBV5-1	NA	TRBJ2-5	CASSLGDKTQYF	TGCGCCAGCAGCTTAGGCGACAAGACCCAGTACTTC
TRBD2	TRBV9	NA	TRBJ2-5	CASSVAGGEETQYF	TGTGCCAGCAGCGTAGCGGGGGGTGAAGAGACCCAGTACTTC
NA	TRBV29-1	few	TRBJ2-2	CSANGVSDTGELFF	TGCAGCGCGAATGGGGTATCGGACACCGGGGAGCTGTTTTTT